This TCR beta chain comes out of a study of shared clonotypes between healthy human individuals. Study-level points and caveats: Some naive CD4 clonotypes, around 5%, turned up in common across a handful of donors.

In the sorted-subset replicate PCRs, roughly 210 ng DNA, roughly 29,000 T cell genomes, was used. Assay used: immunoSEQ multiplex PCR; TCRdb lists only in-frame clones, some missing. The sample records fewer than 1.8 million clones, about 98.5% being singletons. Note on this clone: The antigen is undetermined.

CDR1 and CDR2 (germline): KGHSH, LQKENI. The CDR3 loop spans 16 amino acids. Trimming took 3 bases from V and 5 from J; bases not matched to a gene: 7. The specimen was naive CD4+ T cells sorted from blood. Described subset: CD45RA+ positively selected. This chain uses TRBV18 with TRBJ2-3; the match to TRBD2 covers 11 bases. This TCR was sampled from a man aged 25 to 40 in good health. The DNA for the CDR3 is TGTGCCAGCTCACCCGCCGGACTAGCGGGCGGAGATACGCAGTATTTT. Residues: CASSPAGLAGGDTQYF.